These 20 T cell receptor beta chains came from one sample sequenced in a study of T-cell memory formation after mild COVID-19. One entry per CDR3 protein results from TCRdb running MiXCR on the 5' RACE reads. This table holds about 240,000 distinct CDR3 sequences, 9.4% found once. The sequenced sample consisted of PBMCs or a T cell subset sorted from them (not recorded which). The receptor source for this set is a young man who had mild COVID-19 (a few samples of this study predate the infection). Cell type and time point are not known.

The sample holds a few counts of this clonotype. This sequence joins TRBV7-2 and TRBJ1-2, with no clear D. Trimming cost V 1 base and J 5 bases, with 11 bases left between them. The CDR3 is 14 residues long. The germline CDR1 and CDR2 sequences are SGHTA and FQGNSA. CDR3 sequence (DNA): TGTGCCAGCAGCTTAGTCCGGGAAGGGTATGGCTACACCTTC. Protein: CASSLVREGYGYTF.

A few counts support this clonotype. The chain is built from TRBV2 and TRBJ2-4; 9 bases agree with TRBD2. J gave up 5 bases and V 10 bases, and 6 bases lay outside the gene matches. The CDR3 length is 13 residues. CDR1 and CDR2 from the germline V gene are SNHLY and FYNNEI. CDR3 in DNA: TGTGCCACCAACTTAGCGGGGGAAAACATTCAGTACTTC. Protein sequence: CATNLAGENIQYF.

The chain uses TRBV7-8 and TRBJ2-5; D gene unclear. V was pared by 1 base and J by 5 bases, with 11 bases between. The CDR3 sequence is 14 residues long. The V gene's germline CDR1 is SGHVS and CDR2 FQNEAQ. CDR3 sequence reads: CASSLGRRRETQYF. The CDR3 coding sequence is TGTGCCAGCAGCTTAGGTCGGCGGCGGGAGACCCAGTACTTC.

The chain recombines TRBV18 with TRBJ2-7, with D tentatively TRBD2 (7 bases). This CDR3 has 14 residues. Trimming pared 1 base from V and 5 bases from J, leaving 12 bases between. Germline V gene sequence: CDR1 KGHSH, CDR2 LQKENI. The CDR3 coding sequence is TGTGCCAGCTCACCACTGGAGGGGGGGGACGAGCAGTACTTC. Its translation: CASSPLEGGDEQYF.

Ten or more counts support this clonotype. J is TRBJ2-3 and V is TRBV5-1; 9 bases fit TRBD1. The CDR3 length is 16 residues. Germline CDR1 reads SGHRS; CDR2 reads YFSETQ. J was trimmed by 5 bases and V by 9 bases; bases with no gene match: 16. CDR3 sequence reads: CATRGPRTGVGDTQYF. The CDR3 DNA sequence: TGCGCCACAAGAGGACCTAGGACAGGGGTTGGAGATACGCAGTATTTT.

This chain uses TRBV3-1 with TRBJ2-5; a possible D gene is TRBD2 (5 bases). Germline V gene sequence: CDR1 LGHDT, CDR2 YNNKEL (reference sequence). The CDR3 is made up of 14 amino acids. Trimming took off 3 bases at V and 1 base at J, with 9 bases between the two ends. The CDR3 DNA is TGTGCCAGCAGCCAGGCACTAGGCCAAGAGACCCAGTACTTC. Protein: CASSQALGQETQYF.

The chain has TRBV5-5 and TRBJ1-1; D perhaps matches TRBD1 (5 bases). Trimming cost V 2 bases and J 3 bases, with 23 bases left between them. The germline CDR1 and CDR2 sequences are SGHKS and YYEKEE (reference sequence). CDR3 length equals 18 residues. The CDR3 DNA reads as TGTGCCAGCAGCTTCCGGGACCCCCGGAAAGGTTCGTACACTGAAGCTTTCTTT. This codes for CASSFRDPRKGSYTEAFF.

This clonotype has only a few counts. CDR3 residues: CASRRGGAGGYTF. The CDR3 DNA follows: TGTGCCAGCAGACGGGGGGGTGCTGGGGGCTACACCTTC. The genes are TRBV6-5 and TRBJ1-2, with D possibly matching TRBD1 (5 bases). CDR1 and CDR2 (germline): MNHEY, SVGAGI. This CDR3 region has 13 residues. Between the trimmed V and J ends, which lost 6 bases and 8 bases, there was a span of 16 bases.

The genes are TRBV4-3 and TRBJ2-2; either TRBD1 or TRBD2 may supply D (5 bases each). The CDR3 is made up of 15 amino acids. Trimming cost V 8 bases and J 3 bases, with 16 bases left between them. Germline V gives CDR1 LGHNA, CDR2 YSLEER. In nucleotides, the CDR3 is TGCGCCAGCGCCCGGGAACAGGCTTACACCGGGGAGCTGTTTTTT. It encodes CASAREQAYTGELFF.

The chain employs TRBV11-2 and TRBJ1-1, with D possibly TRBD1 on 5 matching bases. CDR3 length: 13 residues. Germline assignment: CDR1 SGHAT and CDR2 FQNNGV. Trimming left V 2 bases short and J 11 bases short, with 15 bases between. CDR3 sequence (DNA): TGTGCCAGCAGCTTACAACTGGGGGTAGGCGCTTTCTTT. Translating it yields CASSLQLGVGAFF.

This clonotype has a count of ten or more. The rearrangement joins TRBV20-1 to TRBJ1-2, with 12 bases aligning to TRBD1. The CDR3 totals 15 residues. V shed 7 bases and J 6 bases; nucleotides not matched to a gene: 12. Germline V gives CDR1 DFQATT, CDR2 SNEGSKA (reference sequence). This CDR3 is CSVSQPGQGADGYTF. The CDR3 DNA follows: TGCAGTGTTAGTCAACCGGGACAGGGGGCGGATGGCTACACCTTC.

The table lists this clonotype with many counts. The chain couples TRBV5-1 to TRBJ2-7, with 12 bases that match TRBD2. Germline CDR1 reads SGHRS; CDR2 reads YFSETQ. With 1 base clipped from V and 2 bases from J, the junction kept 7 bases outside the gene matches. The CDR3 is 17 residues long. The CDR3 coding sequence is TGCGCCAGCAGCTTGAGGACTAGCGGGGACGAGACCTACGAGCAGTACTTC. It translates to CASSLRTSGDETYEQYF.

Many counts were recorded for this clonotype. The CDR3 loop reads CASSLVTAGGGSNEKLFF. The CDR3 DNA follows: TGCGCCAGCAGCTTGGTTACTGCCGGTGGGGGCAGTAATGAAAAACTGTTTTTT. The rearrangement uses TRBV5-1 and TRBJ1-4, with D perhaps TRBD1 (6 bases). Trimming left V 0 bases short and J 4 bases short, with 19 bases between. The germline gives CDR1 SGHRS, CDR2 YFSETQ. This CDR3 is 18 amino acids long.

The chain's CDR3 is CASRGTYGNTIYF. Here the CDR3 DNA reads TGCGCCAGCAGGGGCACGTATGGAAACACCATATATTTT. The J gene is TRBJ1-3, the V gene TRBV4-3, with D unresolved. The CDR3 contains 13 residues. Germline assignment: CDR1 LGHNA and CDR2 YSLEER. With 6 bases removed from V and 3 bases from J, the gap between germline ends came to 9 bases.

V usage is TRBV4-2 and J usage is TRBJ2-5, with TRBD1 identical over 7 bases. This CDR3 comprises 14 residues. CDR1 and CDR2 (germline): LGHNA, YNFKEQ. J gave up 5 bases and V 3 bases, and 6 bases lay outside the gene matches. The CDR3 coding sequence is TGTGCCAGCAGCCAGAGGGACAGAAAGGAGACCCAGTACTTC. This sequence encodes CASSQRDRKETQYF.

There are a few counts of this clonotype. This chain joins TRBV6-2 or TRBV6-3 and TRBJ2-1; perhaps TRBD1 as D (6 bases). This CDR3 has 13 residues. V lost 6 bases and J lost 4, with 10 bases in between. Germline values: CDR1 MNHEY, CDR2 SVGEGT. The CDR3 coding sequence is TGTGCCAGCAGAAAACAGGGATACAATGAGCAGTTCTTC. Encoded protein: CASRKQGYNEQFF.

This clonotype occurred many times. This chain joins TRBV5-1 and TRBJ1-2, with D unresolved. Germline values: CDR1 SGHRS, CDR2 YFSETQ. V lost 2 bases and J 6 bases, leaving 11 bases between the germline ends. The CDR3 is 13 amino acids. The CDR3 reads CASSLGLEDGYTF. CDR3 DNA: TGCGCCAGCAGCTTAGGTCTTGAGGATGGCTACACCTTC. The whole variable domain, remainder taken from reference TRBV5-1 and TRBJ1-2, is KAGVTQTPRYLIKTRGQQVTLSCSPISGHRSVSWYQQTPGQGLQFLFEYFSETQRNKGNFPGRFSGRQFSNSRSEMNVSTLELGDSALYLCASSLGLEDGYTFGSGTRLTVV.

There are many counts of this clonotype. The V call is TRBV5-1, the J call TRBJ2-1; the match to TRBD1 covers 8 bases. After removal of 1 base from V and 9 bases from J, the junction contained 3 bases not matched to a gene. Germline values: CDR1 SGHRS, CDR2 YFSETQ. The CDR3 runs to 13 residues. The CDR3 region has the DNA TGCGCCAGCAGCTTGCAGGGGGCCCCTGAGCAGTTCTTC. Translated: CASSLQGAPEQFF. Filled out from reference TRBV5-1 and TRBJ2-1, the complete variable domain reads KAGVTQTPRYLIKTRGQQVTLSCSPISGHRSVSWYQQTPGQGLQFLFEYFSETQRNKGNFPGRFSGRQFSNSRSEMNVSTLELGDSALYLCASSLQGAPEQFFGPGTRLTVL.

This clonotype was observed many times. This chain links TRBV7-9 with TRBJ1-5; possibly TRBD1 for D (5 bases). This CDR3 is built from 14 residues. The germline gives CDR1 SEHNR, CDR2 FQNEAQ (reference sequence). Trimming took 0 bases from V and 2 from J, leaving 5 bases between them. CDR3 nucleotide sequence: TGTGCCAGCAGCTTAGCGACAGGCAATCAGCCCCAGCATTTT. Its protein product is CASSLATGNQPQHF.

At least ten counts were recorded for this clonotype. CDR3: CASSIGTGTEAFF. In DNA, the CDR3 is TGCGCCAGCAGCATAGGGACAGGCACTGAAGCTTTCTTT. This chain links TRBV5-1 with TRBJ1-1; 8 bases line up with TRBD1. Germline assignment: CDR1 SGHRS and CDR2 YFSETQ. There are 13 residues in the CDR3. V shed 4 bases, J shed 4 bases, and the junction held 3 bases outside the gene matches.